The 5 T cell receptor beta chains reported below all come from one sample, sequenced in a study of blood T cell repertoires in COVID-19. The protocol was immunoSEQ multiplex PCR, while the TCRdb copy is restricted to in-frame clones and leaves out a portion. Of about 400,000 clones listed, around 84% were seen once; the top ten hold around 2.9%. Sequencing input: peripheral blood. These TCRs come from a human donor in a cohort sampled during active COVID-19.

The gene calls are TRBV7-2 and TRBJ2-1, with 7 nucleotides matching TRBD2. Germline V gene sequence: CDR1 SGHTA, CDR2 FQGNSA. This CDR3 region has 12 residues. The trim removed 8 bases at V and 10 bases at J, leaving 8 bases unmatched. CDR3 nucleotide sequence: TGTGCCAGCTCACCCGGGGGGTGGGAGCAGTTCTTC. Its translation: CASSPGGWEQFF.

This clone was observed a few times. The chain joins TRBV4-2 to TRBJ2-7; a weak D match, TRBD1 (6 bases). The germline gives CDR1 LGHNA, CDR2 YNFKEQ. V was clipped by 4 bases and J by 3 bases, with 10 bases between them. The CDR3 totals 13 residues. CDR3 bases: TGTGCCAGCAGCCGACAGGATATCTACGAGCAGTACTTC. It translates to CASSRQDIYEQYF.

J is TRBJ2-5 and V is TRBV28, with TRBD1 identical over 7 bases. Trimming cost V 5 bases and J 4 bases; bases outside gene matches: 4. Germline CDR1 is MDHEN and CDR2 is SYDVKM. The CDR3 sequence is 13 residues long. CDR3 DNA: TGTGCCAGCAGTGAACAGGGGCGAGAGACCCAGTACTTC. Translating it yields CASSEQGRETQYF.

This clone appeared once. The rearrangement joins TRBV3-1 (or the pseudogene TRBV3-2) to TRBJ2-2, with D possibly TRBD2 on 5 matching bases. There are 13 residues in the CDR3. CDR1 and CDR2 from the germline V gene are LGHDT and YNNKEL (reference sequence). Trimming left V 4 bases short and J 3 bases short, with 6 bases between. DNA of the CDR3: TGTGCCAGCAGCCTCGGGGACACCGGGGAGCTGTTTTTT. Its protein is CASSLGDTGELFF.

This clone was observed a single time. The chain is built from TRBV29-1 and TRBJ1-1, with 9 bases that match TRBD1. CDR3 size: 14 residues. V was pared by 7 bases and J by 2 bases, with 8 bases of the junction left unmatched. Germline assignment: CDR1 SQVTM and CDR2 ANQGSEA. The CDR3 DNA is TGCAGCGCCCAGGGGGACAGGGACAACACTGAAGCTTTCTTT. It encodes CSAQGDRDNTEAFF.